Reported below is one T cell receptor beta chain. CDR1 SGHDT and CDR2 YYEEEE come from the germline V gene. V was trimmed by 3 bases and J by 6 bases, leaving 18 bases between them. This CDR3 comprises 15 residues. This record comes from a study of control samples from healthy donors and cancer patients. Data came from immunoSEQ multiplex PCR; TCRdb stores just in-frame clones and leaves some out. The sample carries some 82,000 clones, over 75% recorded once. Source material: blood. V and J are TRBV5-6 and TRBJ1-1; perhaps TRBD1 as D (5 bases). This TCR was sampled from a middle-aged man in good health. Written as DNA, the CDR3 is TGTGCCAGCAGCTCCTGGGGGGGAATGTTGGCTGAAGCTTTCTTT. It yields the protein CASSSWGGMLAEAFF.